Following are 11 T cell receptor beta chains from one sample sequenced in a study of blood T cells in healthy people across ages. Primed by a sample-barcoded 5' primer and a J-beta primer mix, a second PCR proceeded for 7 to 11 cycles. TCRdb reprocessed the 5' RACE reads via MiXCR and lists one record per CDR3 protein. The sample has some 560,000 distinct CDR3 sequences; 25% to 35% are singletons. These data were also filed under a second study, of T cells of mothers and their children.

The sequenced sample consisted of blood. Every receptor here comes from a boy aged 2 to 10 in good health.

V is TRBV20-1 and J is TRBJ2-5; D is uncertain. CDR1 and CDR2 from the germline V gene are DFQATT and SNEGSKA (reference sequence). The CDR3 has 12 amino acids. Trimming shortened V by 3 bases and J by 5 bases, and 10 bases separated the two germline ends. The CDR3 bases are TGCAGTGCTAGGGTGGCTACTGAGACCCAGTACTTC. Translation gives CSARVATETQYF.

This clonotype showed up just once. The DNA for the CDR3 is TGCGCCAGCAGCCGAACCTCAGACAGGGCCACCGGGGAGCTGTTTTTT. The encoded protein is CASSRTSDRATGELFF. The rearrangement joins TRBV5-1 to TRBJ2-2; TRBD1 matches 7 bases. The ends lost 4 bases at V and 4 bases at J; junction bases unmatched: 10. CDR1 and CDR2 from the germline V gene are SGHRS and YFSETQ. This CDR3 spans 16 amino acids. Looking up the rest from reference TRBV5-1 and TRBJ2-2 gives the full variable domain: KAGVTQTPRYLIKTRGQQVTLSCSPISGHRSVSWYQQTPGQGLQFLFEYFSETQRNKGNFPGRFSGRQFSNSRSEMNVSTLELGDSALYLCASSRTSDRATGELFFGEGSRLTVL.

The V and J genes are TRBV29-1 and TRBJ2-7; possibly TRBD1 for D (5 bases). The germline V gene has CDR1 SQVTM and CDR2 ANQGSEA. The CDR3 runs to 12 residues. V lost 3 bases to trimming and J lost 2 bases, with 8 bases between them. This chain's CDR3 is CSVDQGTYEQYF. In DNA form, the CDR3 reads TGCAGCGTTGATCAGGGAACCTACGAGCAGTACTTC.

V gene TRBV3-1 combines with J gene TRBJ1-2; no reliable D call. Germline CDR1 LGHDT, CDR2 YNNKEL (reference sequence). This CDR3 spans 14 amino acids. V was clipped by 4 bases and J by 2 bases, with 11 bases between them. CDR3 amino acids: CASSPAPQNYGYTF. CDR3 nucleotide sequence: TGTGCCAGCAGCCCGGCCCCACAGAACTATGGCTACACCTTC.

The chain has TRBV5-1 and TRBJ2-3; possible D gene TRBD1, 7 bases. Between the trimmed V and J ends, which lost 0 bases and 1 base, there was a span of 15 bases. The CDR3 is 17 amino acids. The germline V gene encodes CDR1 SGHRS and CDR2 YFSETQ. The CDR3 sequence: CASSLEPGGFGTDTQYF. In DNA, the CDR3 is TGCGCCAGCAGCTTGGAGCCAGGGGGGTTTGGCACAGATACGCAGTATTTT.

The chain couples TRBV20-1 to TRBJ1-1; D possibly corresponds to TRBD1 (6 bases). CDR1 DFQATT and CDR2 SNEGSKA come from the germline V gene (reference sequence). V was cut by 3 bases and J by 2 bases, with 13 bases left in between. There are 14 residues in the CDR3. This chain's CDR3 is CSASLGQPNTEAFF. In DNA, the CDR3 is TGCAGTGCTAGCCTCGGACAGCCAAACACTGAAGCTTTCTTT.

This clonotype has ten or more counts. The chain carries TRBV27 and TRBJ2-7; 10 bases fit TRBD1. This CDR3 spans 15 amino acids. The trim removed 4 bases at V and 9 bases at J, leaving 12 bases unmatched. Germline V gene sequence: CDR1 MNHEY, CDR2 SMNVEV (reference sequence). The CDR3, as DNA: TGTGCCAGCAGTTGGCGGGGACAGGGGTGTCTGGCGCAGTACTTC. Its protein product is CASSWRGQGCLAQYF.

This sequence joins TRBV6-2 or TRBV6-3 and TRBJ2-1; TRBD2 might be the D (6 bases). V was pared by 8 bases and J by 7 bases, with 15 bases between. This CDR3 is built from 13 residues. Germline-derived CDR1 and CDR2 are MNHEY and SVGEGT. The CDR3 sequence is CASGISLANEQFF. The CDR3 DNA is TGTGCCAGCGGAATATCACTAGCAAATGAGCAGTTCTTC.

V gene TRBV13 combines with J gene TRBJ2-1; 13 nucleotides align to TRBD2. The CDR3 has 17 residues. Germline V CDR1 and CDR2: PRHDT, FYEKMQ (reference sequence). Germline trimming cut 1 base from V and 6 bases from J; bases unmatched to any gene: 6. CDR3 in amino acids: CASSLVLAGGLGNEQFF. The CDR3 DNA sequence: TGTGCCAGCAGCTTAGTACTAGCGGGGGGGCTGGGCAATGAGCAGTTCTTC.

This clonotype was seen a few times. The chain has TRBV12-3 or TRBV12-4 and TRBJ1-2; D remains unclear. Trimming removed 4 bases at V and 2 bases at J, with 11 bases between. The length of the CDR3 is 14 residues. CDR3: CASSWREQNYGYTF. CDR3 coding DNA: TGTGCCAGCAGTTGGAGGGAGCAGAACTATGGCTACACCTTC.

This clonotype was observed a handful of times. Here the CDR3 reads CASSLARSGSEKLFF. The DNA of the CDR3 is TGTGCCAGCAGCTTAGCGCGCAGCGGAAGCGAAAAACTGTTTTTT. The chain recombines TRBV7-6 with TRBJ1-4; D gene uncertain. V lost 0 bases and J lost 8, with 13 bases in between. The germline gives CDR1 SGHVS, CDR2 FNYEAQ. The CDR3 has 15 amino acids.